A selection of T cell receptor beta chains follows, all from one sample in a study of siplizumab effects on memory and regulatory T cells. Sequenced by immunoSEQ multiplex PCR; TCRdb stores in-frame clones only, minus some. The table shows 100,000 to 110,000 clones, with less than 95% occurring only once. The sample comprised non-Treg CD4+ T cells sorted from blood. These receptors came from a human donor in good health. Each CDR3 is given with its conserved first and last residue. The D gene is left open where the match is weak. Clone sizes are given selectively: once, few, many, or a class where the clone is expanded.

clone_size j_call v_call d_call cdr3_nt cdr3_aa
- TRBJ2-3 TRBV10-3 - TGTGCCATCAGAAACAGGGCTAGCACAGATACGCAGTATTTT CAIRNRASTDTQYF
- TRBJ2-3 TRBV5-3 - TGTGCCCGGGTGGCGGGACTTTTCACAGATACGCAGTATTTT CARVAGLFTDTQYF
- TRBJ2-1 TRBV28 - TGTGCCACCCAGCCAGGTTCACCCTACAATGAGCAGTTCTTC CATQPGSPYNEQFF
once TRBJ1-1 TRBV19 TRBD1 TGTGCCAGTAGTATGAGGACAGGGGGCGCGTTGGACACTGAAGCTTTCTTT CASSMRTGGALDTEAFF
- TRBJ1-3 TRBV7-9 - TGTGCCAGCAGCTTAGTGCGGGGGCCCTCTGGAAACACCATATATTTT CASSLVRGPSGNTIYF
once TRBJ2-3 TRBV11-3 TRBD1 TGTGCCAGCAGTTCGGACAGGGGGCGCTTAGATACGCAGTATTTT CASSSDRGRLDTQYF
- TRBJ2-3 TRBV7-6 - TGTGCCGGGAGGAGACTTGGTACAGATACGCAGTATTTT CAGRRLGTDTQYF
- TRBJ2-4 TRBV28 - TGTGCCAGCAGTATACAGGGTCTTGGCCTAAAAGCCAAAAACATTCAGTACTTC CASSIQGLGLKAKNIQYF
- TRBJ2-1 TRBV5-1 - TGCGCCAGCAGCTGGGTAGAGGGTGAGCAGTTCTTC CASSWVEGEQFF
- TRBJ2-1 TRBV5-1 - TGCGCCAGCAGCCCATACCCGCTTGGGAGCAATGAGCAGTTCTTC CASSPYPLGSNEQFF
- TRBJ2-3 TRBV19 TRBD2 TGTGCCAGTAGTACGACTAGCGGGAGCACAGATACGCAGTATTTT CASSTTSGSTDTQYF
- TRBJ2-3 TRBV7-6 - TGTGCCAGCAGCTTGGGACGGGCGGAGGCAGATACGCAGTATTTT CASSLGRAEADTQYF
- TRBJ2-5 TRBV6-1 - TGTGCCAGCAGTGCTGCCCGGATAGGGTCCCAGTACTTC CASSAARIGSQYF
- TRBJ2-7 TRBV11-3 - TGTGCCAGCAGCTTAGGAGCCGACTCGTCCTACGAGCAGTACTTC CASSLGADSSYEQYF
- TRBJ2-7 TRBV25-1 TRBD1 TGTGCCAGCAGTAACCCCAGTGGGACAGGGGGCGACGAGCAGTACTTC CASSNPSGTGGDEQYF
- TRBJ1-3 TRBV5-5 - TGTGCCAGCAGGGAGGCGATTCTTCTCTCTGGAAACACCATATATTTT CASREAILLSGNTIYF
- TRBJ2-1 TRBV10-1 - TGCGCCAGCAGTGAGAATTCACCCCGGAGTGAGCAGTTCTTC CASSENSPRSEQFF
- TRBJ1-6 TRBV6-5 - TGTGCCAGCAGAACCCCGGGCGCGGGGAATTCACCCCTCCACTTT CASRTPGAGNSPLHF
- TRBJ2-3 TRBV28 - TGTGCCAGCACCCATCCGGGCGGAGGAGATACGCAGTATTTT CASTHPGGGDTQYF
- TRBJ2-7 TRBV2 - TGTGCCAGCAGGGAGTCCCGATTGAATTACGAGCAGTACTTC CASRESRLNYEQYF
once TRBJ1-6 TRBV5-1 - TGCGCCAGCAGCTTGAGCGGGGTCTCACCCCTCCACTTT CASSLSGVSPLHF
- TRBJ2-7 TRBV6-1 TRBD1 TGTGCCAGCAGTGAGATGGGACAGGGGATCCCCTACGAGCAGTACTTC CASSEMGQGIPYEQYF
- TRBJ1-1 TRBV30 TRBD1 TGTGCCTGGAGGGGACAGGGGAACACTGAAGCTTTCTTT CAWRGQGNTEAFF
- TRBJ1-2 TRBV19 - TGTGCCAGTAGTAGTCAGGGTAGGGACTATGGCTACACCTTC CASSSQGRDYGYTF